This TCR beta chain was sequenced in a study of CD8 T cells in Susac syndrome. Germline CDR1 SEHNR, CDR2 FQNEAQ (reference sequence). The CDR3 covers 17 residues. V shed 2 bases, J shed 7 bases, and the junction held 13 bases outside the gene matches. FACS enriched CD8+ TEMRA cells, while bulk CD8+ and CD4+ were negatively isolated. This clonotype showed up just once. Its antigen remains unidentified. Random hexamers primed reverse transcription of 0.5 to 1 ug RNA. An immunoSEQ multiplex PCR amplified TCR beta CDR3 over 54 Vbeta and 13 Jbeta. TCRdb processed the immunoSEQ multiplex PCR reads anew with MiXCR; each CDR3 protein has one entry. The sample contains some 120,000 distinct CDR3 sequences, roughly 92% of which appear only once. Study-wide results and caveats: A relatively small number of individuals underwent TCR sequencing and HLA analysis.

Sequencing was done on a sample of CD4+ T cells from PBMCs. The rearrangement links TRBV7-9 to TRBJ2-1, with 8 bases lining up with TRBD1. The source is a human donor in good health. DNA for the CDR3: TGTGCCAGCAGCTTAATACCCGGGACAGGAAGACTTAATGAGCAGTTCTTC. It codes for CASSLIPGTGRLNEQFF.